This T cell receptor beta chain was sequenced during a study of T cell repertoires in cytomegalovirus infection. Study-level background: Based on public TCR beta signatures, there were indications of CMV infection and of a matching HLA type. Study-wide findings and caveats: HLA-C-restricted CMV-specific TCR beta clonotypes prevailed in the ex vivo response. Carriers of CMV and the relevant HLA type were discriminated by public TCR beta frequency.

Concerning this clonotype itself: Its target is unknown.

Germline V gives CDR1 MNHEY, CDR2 SVGAGI. Trimming took 7 bases from V and 6 from J, leaving 21 bases between them. The CDR3 sequence is 15 residues long. A single record per CDR3 protein comes from TCRdb applying MiXCR to the reads. Among hundreds of thousands of distinct CDR3 sequences listed, about 17% were seen once. This sequence was found in a human donor in good health (CMV status not recorded). Some clones in this sample may be carry-over from other donors' samples. The chain combines TRBV6-5 with TRBJ1-1, with a tentative D call TRBD1 (5 bases). The specimen sequenced was PBMCs. The CDR3, as DNA: TGTGCCAGCACCCCCCCCGGGGGTACAACCGCTGAAGCTTTCTTT. This gives the protein CASTPPGGTTAEAFF.